Following are 30 T cell receptor beta chains from one sample sequenced in a study of radiotherapy plus CTLA-4 blockade in lung cancer. TCRdb's copy holds only in-frame clones and misses some; the assay was immunoSEQ multiplex PCR. The table has fewer than 90,000 clones, around 86% seen once. The sample consisted of peripheral blood, taken from a patient treated with radiotherapy plus ipilimumab. The receptors come from a human donor with non-small cell lung cancer who had stable disease on radiotherapy plus ipilimumab.

The table lists this clone with a count of one. The chain employs TRBV6-1 and TRBJ2-3, with D perhaps matching TRBD1 (6 bases). The CDR3 has 12 residues. CDR1 and CDR2 from the germline V gene are MNHNS and SASEGT. The V gene lost 4 bases and the J gene lost 4 bases, with 6 bases spanning the gap. The CDR3 protein is CASSAGADTQYF. The DNA for the CDR3 is TGTGCCAGCAGTGCAGGGGCAGATACGCAGTATTTT.

This clone was seen once. This chain links TRBV6-5 with TRBJ2-3, with D perhaps matching TRBD2 (5 bases). Germline CDR1 MNHEY, CDR2 SVGAGI. V lost 2 bases and J 10 bases, leaving 13 bases between the germline ends. CDR3 length: 13 residues. CDR3 bases: TGTGCCAGCAGTTACACCCGGGATAAAGCGCAGTATTTT. Translation gives CASSYTRDKAQYF.

This chain uses TRBV27 with TRBJ2-7; 12 nucleotides match TRBD2. The CDR3 has 17 amino acids. Germline assignment: CDR1 MNHEY and CDR2 SMNVEV (reference sequence). J was trimmed by 6 bases and V by 1 base; bases with no gene match: 10. The DNA for the CDR3 is TGTGCCAGCAGTTTATACCTAGCGGGGGGGGGACTGCGCGAGCAGTACTTC. Amino acid sequence: CASSLYLAGGGLREQYF.

The gene calls are TRBV4-2 and TRBJ2-5; TRBD2 matches 14 bases. J was trimmed by 5 bases and V by 4 bases; bases with no gene match: 9. This CDR3 spans 17 amino acids. CDR1 LGHNA and CDR2 YNFKEQ come from the germline V gene. The CDR3 here is CASSPSGGLAGGETQYF. In DNA form, the CDR3 reads TGTGCCAGCAGCCCAAGTGGTGGACTAGCGGGAGGTGAGACCCAGTACTTC.

The rearrangement links TRBV14 to TRBJ1-6; no clear D gene. The germline CDR1 and CDR2 sequences are SGHDN and FVKESK. Trimming shortened V by 1 base and J by 6 bases, and 4 bases separated the two germline ends. This CDR3 spans 13 amino acids. The CDR3, as DNA: TGTGCCAGCAGCCAAGGGGGTAATTCACCCCTCCACTTT. Protein product: CASSQGGNSPLHF.

The gene calls are TRBV7-3 and TRBJ2-1; 7 nucleotides align to TRBD1. Germline V gene data show CDR1 as SGHTA and CDR2 as FQGTGA. This CDR3 region has 15 residues. V was clipped by 5 bases and J by 0 bases; unmatched bases: 4. In DNA form, the CDR3 reads TGTGCCAGCAGCAACCGGGACAGCTCCTACAATGAGCAGTTCTTC. This sequence encodes CASSNRDSSYNEQFF.

The chain has TRBV28 and TRBJ2-4; D is ambiguous. The CDR3 spans 12 residues. V was clipped by 5 bases and J by 9 bases, with 11 bases between them. Germline V gives CDR1 MDHEN, CDR2 SYDVKM. CDR3 loop: CASSPRPTIQYF. CDR3 DNA: TGTGCCAGCAGTCCACGACCCACCATTCAGTACTTC.

This clone was seen a few times. The chain is built from TRBV18 and TRBJ2-7; TRBD1 aligns across 8 bases. The CDR3 length is 14 residues. Germline loops: CDR1 KGHSH, CDR2 LQKENI. V was clipped by 4 bases and J by 3 bases; unmatched bases: 5. This chain's CDR3 is CASSRRQGNYEQYF. As DNA, the CDR3 is TGTGCCAGCTCACGTCGACAGGGGAACTACGAGCAGTACTTC.

The rearrangement uses TRBV20-1 and TRBJ2-1; D uncertain. Germline-derived CDR1 and CDR2 are DFQATT and SNEGSKA (reference sequence). The CDR3 has 11 residues. The ends were cut back, 2 bases at V and 9 bases at J, with 8 bases in the middle. The CDR3 DNA is TGCAGTGCTAGACTAGTGCGTGAGCAGTTCTTC. Its translation: CSARLVREQFF.

This clone was counted between two and nine times. The gene calls are TRBV4-2 and TRBJ1-2; perhaps TRBD1 as D (5 bases). From germline, CDR1 is LGHNA and CDR2 YNFKEQ. The CDR3 has 15 residues. V was clipped by 6 bases and J by 3 bases, with 17 bases between them. CDR3 residues: CASRRLGGRDYGYTF. The CDR3 coding sequence is TGTGCCAGCAGGCGACTGGGGGGGAGGGACTATGGCTACACCTTC.

CDR3 bases: TGTGCCACTTCCGGGCGTAGACCAGATACGCAGTATTTT. This encodes CATSGRRPDTQYF. This chain links TRBV6-6 with TRBJ2-3, with unresolved D. Germline loops: CDR1 MNHNY, CDR2 SVGAGI (reference sequence). V lost 10 bases to trimming and J lost 4 bases, with 15 bases between them. The CDR3 has 13 amino acids.

This clone was detected only a few times. The V gene is TRBV19, the J gene TRBJ2-7; 16 nucleotides align to TRBD2. V dropped 10 bases and J dropped 10; count of bases not matched to a gene: 16. The length of the CDR3 is 16 residues. Per the germline V gene, CDR1 is LNHDA and CDR2 is SQIVND (reference sequence). CDR3 sequence reads: CATSYGTSGRVLEQYF. The CDR3 nucleotides read TGTGCCACCAGCTACGGGACTAGCGGGAGGGTTCTGGAACAGTACTTC.

The V call is TRBV28, the J call TRBJ1-6; TRBD1 matches at 9 bases. CDR1 is MDHEN and CDR2 is SYDVKM in the germline V gene. CDR3 length: 15 amino acids. The V segment lost 8 bases and the J segment 9 bases; nucleotides outside the gene matches: 11. The CDR3 nucleotides read TGTGCCAGCCACTTCTCGGGGACAGGGATTTCACCCCTCCACTTT. It translates to CASHFSGTGISPLHF. The full variable domain, completed using reference TRBV28 and TRBJ1-6, is DVKVTQSSRYLVKRTGEKVFLECVQDMDHENMFWYRQDPGLGLRLIYFSYDVKMKEKGDIPEGYSVSREKKERFSLILESASTNQTSMYLCASHFSGTGISPLHFGNGTRLTVT.

The genes are TRBV18 and TRBJ2-7; D tentatively reads TRBD1 or TRBD2 (5 bases each). Germline V CDR1 and CDR2: KGHSH, LQKENI. The V end lost 8 bases, the J end lost 5 bases, and 16 bases lay between the germline ends. This CDR3 contains 13 residues. The CDR3 loop is CASLGQGRDEQYF. The CDR3, as DNA: TGTGCCAGCCTAGGCCAGGGACGGGACGAGCAGTACTTC.

The rearrangement joins TRBV19 to TRBJ2-5, with D possibly matching TRBD2 (5 bases). The V gene's germline CDR1 is LNHDA and CDR2 SQIVND (reference sequence). CDR3 length: 13 residues. Trimming removed 6 bases at V and 8 bases at J, with 16 bases between. The CDR3: CASSPDWSGTQYF. In nucleotides, the CDR3 is TGTGCCAGTAGCCCGGACTGGTCAGGAACCCAGTACTTC.

This clone was seen only a few times. This rearrangement joins TRBV18 to TRBJ1-2; 7 bases line up with TRBD1. V was clipped by 2 bases and J by 6 bases; unmatched bases: 0. Germline CDR1 KGHSH, CDR2 LQKENI. The CDR3 covers 12 residues. The CDR3 here is CASSPGTDGYTF. The CDR3 DNA follows: TGTGCCAGCTCACCAGGGACAGATGGCTACACCTTC.

This clone appeared a single time. The CDR3 DNA follows: TGTGCCAGCAGCCAAGTAAACCAGGGGTCACCCCTCCACTTT. It encodes CASSQVNQGSPLHF. This sequence joins TRBV4-2 and TRBJ1-6, with D possibly being TRBD1 (6 bases). The V gene lost 1 base and the J gene lost 10 bases, with 11 bases spanning the gap. CDR3 length: 14 residues. Germline V gives CDR1 LGHNA, CDR2 YNFKEQ.

The chain employs TRBV5-1 and TRBJ2-1, with 8 bases that match TRBD1. This CDR3 is built from 16 residues. Germline CDR1 SGHRS, CDR2 YFSETQ. Trimming removed 4 bases from V and 2 bases from J; junction bases left unmatched: 8. This CDR3 reads CASSPQGQVPYNEQFF. The CDR3 region has the DNA TGCGCCAGCAGCCCGCAGGGACAGGTCCCCTACAATGAGCAGTTCTTC. Full variable domain (outside the CDR3, taken from reference TRBV5-1 and TRBJ2-1): KAGVTQTPRYLIKTRGQQVTLSCSPISGHRSVSWYQQTPGQGLQFLFEYFSETQRNKGNFPGRFSGRQFSNSRSEMNVSTLELGDSALYLCASSPQGQVPYNEQFFGPGTRLTVL.

V usage is TRBV5-1 and J usage is TRBJ2-7, with 8 bases matching TRBD1. This CDR3 has 15 amino acids. Germline lookup yields CDR1 SGHRS and CDR2 YFSETQ. The trim removed 3 bases at V and 2 bases at J, leaving 7 bases unmatched. CDR3 loop: CASSSYRGVAYEQYF. The CDR3 region has the DNA TGCGCCAGCAGCTCCTACAGGGGGGTGGCCTACGAGCAGTACTTC.

The V and J genes are TRBV5-4 and TRBJ2-3; either TRBD1 or TRBD2 may supply D (5 bases each). This CDR3 has 14 residues. CDR1 SGHNT and CDR2 YYREEE come from the germline V gene (reference sequence). Trimming took off 4 bases at V and 6 bases at J, with 15 bases between the two ends. CDR3 coding DNA: TGTGCCAGCAGCCAACCGGGGCGAAGTGATACGCAGTATTTT. It specifies CASSQPGRSDTQYF.

This rearrangement joins TRBV7-2 to TRBJ1-5; TRBD1 matches 8 bases. With V trimmed by 3 bases and J by 2 bases, 3 bases remained unmatched. Germline V CDR1 and CDR2: SGHTA, FQGNSA. The CDR3 length is 15 residues. This CDR3 reads CASSFDRGGNQPQHF. The CDR3 DNA reads as TGTGCCAGCAGCTTCGACAGGGGTGGCAATCAGCCCCAGCATTTT.

The V and J genes are TRBV7-2 and TRBJ2-1, with D hard to call. Germline V CDR1 and CDR2: SGHTA, FQGNSA. Trimming removed 1 base at V and 0 bases at J, with 13 bases between. The CDR3 has 17 residues. The CDR3 coding sequence is TGTGCCAGCAGCTTAGTAGCCGGGTCGGGCTCCTACAATGAGCAGTTCTTC. Encoded protein: CASSLVAGSGSYNEQFF.

The rearrangement uses TRBV19 and TRBJ1-5; D is unclear. Germline V gene data show CDR1 as LNHDA and CDR2 as SQIVND (reference sequence). This CDR3 is 13 amino acids long. Trimming cost V 3 bases and J 5 bases, with 8 bases left between them. CDR3 residues: CASSMGFDQPQHF. CDR3 bases: TGTGCCAGTAGTATGGGGTTCGATCAGCCCCAGCATTTT.

This clone was counted a few times. CDR3 bases: TGTGCCAGCAGTTTTGGACAGGGAAACAATGAGCAGTTCTTC. As protein: CASSFGQGNNEQFF. V and J are TRBV27 and TRBJ2-1, with TRBD1 identical over 8 bases. Per the germline V gene, CDR1 is MNHEY and CDR2 is SMNVEV (reference sequence). The CDR3 extends over 14 amino acids. V shed 3 bases and J 5 bases; nucleotides not matched to a gene: 3.

The V gene is TRBV5-1, the J gene TRBJ2-1; D is perhaps TRBD1 or TRBD2 (5 bases each). V was shortened by 0 bases and J by 9 bases, with 13 bases between the two germline ends. The CDR3 extends over 14 amino acids. In germline, CDR1 is SGHRS, CDR2 YFSETQ. CDR3 protein: CASSLDGRGVEQFF. In DNA form, the CDR3 reads TGCGCCAGCAGCTTGGACGGGCGAGGGGTTGAGCAGTTCTTC.

The chain carries TRBV28 and TRBJ2-3, with unresolved D. In germline, CDR1 is MDHEN, CDR2 SYDVKM. The length of the CDR3 is 14 residues. V gave up 3 bases and J gave up 2 bases, with 9 bases separating them. CDR3 nucleotide sequence: TGTGCCAGCAGTTTTGGGGTAAACACAGATACGCAGTATTTT. Translating gives CASSFGVNTDTQYF.

The J gene is TRBJ1-5, the V gene TRBV5-8; 8 nucleotides line up with TRBD1. CDR1 and CDR2 from the germline V gene are SGHTS and YDEGEE. V trimming: 4 bases; J trimming: 5 bases; junction bases outside the gene matches: 8. The CDR3 contains 15 residues. The CDR3 sequence is CASSAGQGSHQPQHF. In nucleotides, the CDR3 is TGTGCCAGCAGCGCCGGACAGGGTTCCCATCAGCCCCAGCATTTT.

The rearrangement joins TRBV5-6 to TRBJ2-2; 7 bases align to TRBD1. CDR3 size: 14 residues. In germline, CDR1 is SGHDT, CDR2 YYEEEE. Trimming at V came to 8 bases and at J to 7 bases, leaving 11 bases not matched to a gene. CDR3: CARAAGGHHGELFF. CDR3 in DNA: TGTGCCAGGGCGGCAGGGGGACACCACGGGGAGCTGTTTTTT. Using reference TRBV5-6 and TRBJ2-2 for the parts outside the CDR3, the full variable domain is DAGVTQSPTHLIKTRGQQVTLRCSPKSGHDTVSWYQQALGQGPQFIFQYYEEEERQRGNFPDRFSGHQFPNYSSELNVNALLLGDSALYLCARAAGGHHGELFFGEGSRLTVL.

The chain employs TRBV6-1 and TRBJ1-2, with a weak D call TRBD1 (6 bases). From germline, CDR1 is MNHNS and CDR2 SASEGT. Trimming shortened V by 2 bases and J by 8 bases, and 12 bases separated the two germline ends. The CDR3 spans 13 residues. The CDR3 sequence is CASSEPNRVGYTF. The CDR3 DNA is TGTGCCAGCAGTGAACCTAACAGGGTAGGCTACACCTTC.

The chain links TRBV10-3 to TRBJ1-1; D remains unclear. The CDR3 has 12 residues. In germline, CDR1 is ENHRY, CDR2 SYGVKD. The V gene lost 4 bases and the J gene lost 1 base, with 4 bases spanning the gap. CDR3 sequence (DNA): TGTGCCATCAGTGGGCAGAACACTGAAGCTTTCTTT. Translated: CAISGQNTEAFF.